These 18 T cell receptor beta chains originate from one sample sequenced in a study of blood T cell repertoires in COVID-19. Assay: immunoSEQ multiplex PCR; the TCRdb copy retains only in-frame clones and omits some. Of more than 250,000 clones in the sample, roughly 85% are singletons; the top ten hold about 5.7%. Material: PBMCs or T cells enriched from blood (not recorded which). Receptors originate from a middle-aged woman who had recovered from COVID-19.

The chain links TRBV7-3 to TRBJ2-1; 11 bases fit TRBD2. Germline CDR1 SGHTA, CDR2 FQGTGA. Germline trimming cut 2 bases from V and 10 bases from J; bases unmatched to any gene: 7. The CDR3 is made up of 15 amino acids. This CDR3 reads CASSLRYSGREEQFF. CDR3 coding DNA: TGTGCCAGCAGCTTACGTTATAGCGGGAGGGAGGAGCAGTTCTTC.

The rearrangement uses TRBV9 and TRBJ2-3, with D possibly TRBD2 on 5 matching bases. The ends were cut back, 4 bases at V and 6 bases at J, with 12 bases in the middle. Germline V gives CDR1 SGDLS, CDR2 YYNGEE. The CDR3 consists of 13 residues. The CDR3 DNA follows: TGTGCCAGCAGCCTCCTAGCTTCGGATACGCAGTATTTT. It codes for CASSLLASDTQYF.

The V and J genes are TRBV19 and TRBJ2-2, with D possibly being TRBD2 (6 bases). The ends were cut back, 0 bases at V and 4 bases at J, with 15 bases in the middle. The CDR3 loop spans 17 amino acids. Germline V gives CDR1 LNHDA, CDR2 SQIVND (reference sequence). The CDR3 protein is CASSIDPTGVVTGELFF. CDR3 sequence (DNA): TGTGCCAGTAGTATAGATCCTACGGGAGTAGTCACCGGGGAGCTGTTTTTT.

This rearrangement joins TRBV11-2 to TRBJ2-7; D may be TRBD2 (6 bases). The CDR3 extends over 14 amino acids. Trimming stripped 4 bases from V and 5 bases from J, with 15 bases between. The germline V gene has CDR1 SGHAT and CDR2 FQNNGV. The CDR3 loop reads CASSSGLRNHEQYF. DNA for the CDR3: TGTGCCAGCAGCTCGGGACTCCGAAACCACGAGCAGTACTTC.

The CDR3 region has the DNA TGTGCCAGTAGACAGGGTCGGGACACTGAAGCTTTCTTT. This gives the protein CASRQGRDTEAFF. The V gene is TRBV19, the J gene TRBJ1-1; TRBD1 is a possible D gene (6 bases). Trimming shortened V by 6 bases and J by 3 bases, and 11 bases separated the two germline ends. CDR3 size: 13 residues. CDR1 and CDR2 from the germline V gene are LNHDA and SQIVND (reference sequence). The full variable domain, rest sourced from reference TRBV19 and TRBJ1-1, is DGGITQSPKYLFRKEGQNVTLSCEQNLNHDAMYWYRQDPGQGLRLIYYSQIVNDFQKGDIAEGYSVSREKKESFPLTVTSAQKNPTAFYLCASRQGRDTEAFFGQGTRLTVV.

The rearrangement joins TRBV28 to TRBJ2-7; 7 positions agree with TRBD1. Trimming took 6 bases from V and 0 from J; bases not matched to a gene: 8. CDR1 and CDR2 from the germline V gene are MDHEN and SYDVKM. This CDR3 is 15 amino acids long. As DNA, the CDR3 is TGTGCCAGCAGCACCACAGGGGCCAGCTCCTACGAGCAGTACTTC. It yields the protein CASSTTGASSYEQYF.

The J gene is TRBJ1-4, the V gene TRBV5-1; TRBD1 aligns across 8 bases. Unmatched junction bases numbered 8, after V lost 4 bases and J lost 0 bases. Germline V CDR1 and CDR2: SGHRS, YFSETQ. CDR3 length: 17 amino acids. CDR3 in amino acids: CASSPTGESATNEKLFF. CDR3 DNA: TGCGCCAGCAGCCCGACAGGGGAATCAGCAACTAATGAAAAACTGTTTTTT.

The gene calls are TRBV28 and TRBJ2-2, with 10 bases matching TRBD2. The V gene's germline CDR1 is MDHEN and CDR2 SYDVKM. The V gene end was trimmed by 4 bases and the J gene end by 1 base; junction bases not matched to a gene: 3. The CDR3 covers 16 residues. CDR3 protein: CASSSGLAVNTGELFF. The CDR3 DNA reads as TGTGCCAGCAGTTCAGGACTAGCGGTGAACACCGGGGAGCTGTTTTTT.

The V and J genes are TRBV4-3 and TRBJ2-5, with 9 bases identical to TRBD2. With 2 bases clipped from V and 5 bases from J, the junction kept 15 bases outside the gene matches. The CDR3 has 18 residues. Germline assignment: CDR1 LGHNA and CDR2 YSLEER. Here the CDR3 reads CASSQTLGVAGVYETQYF. DNA of the CDR3: TGCGCCAGCAGCCAAACCCTGGGAGTAGCGGGAGTATATGAGACCCAGTACTTC.

The V call is TRBV5-4, the J call TRBJ1-2; a weak D match, TRBD1 (6 bases). V lost 4 bases and J lost 4, with 23 bases in between. The CDR3 sequence is 17 residues long. Germline CDR1 is SGHNT and CDR2 is YYREEE (reference sequence). The CDR3 loop is CASSPWTAPPELYGYTF. CDR3 sequence (DNA): TGTGCCAGCAGCCCCTGGACAGCCCCACCGGAGCTCTATGGCTACACCTTC.

This rearrangement joins TRBV2 to TRBJ1-2, with 7 bases fitting TRBD1. The CDR3 has 13 amino acids. V lost 6 bases and J lost 3; bases outside the gene matches: 4. The germline V gene has CDR1 SNHLY and CDR2 FYNNEI. The CDR3 DNA follows: TGTGCCAGCAGAGGGGACAGTCACTATGGCTACACCTTC. Its protein product is CASRGDSHYGYTF.

The genes are TRBV5-1 and TRBJ1-2, with a possible D match to TRBD1 (5 bases). CDR3 length: 15 residues. CDR1 SGHRS and CDR2 YFSETQ come from the germline V gene. The germline V and J ends were trimmed by 7 bases and 5 bases, with 21 bases remaining between them. CDR3 coding DNA: TGCGCCAGCGTTATCCAGAGGACACCTCATTATGGCTACACCTTC. Its protein product is CASVIQRTPHYGYTF.

V and J are TRBV27 and TRBJ1-2; 10 bases match TRBD1. The CDR3 is made up of 17 amino acids. CDR1 is MNHEY, CDR2 SMNVEV, per germline (reference sequence). Trimming cost V 5 bases and J 2 bases; bases outside gene matches: 11. The CDR3 sequence is CASSGTGTGAQNYGYTF. In DNA, the CDR3 is TGTGCCAGCAGTGGAACCGGGACAGGGGCGCAAAACTATGGCTACACCTTC.

The CDR3 sequence: CASSEAGTPNQPQHF. The CDR3 DNA is TGTGCCAGCAGTGAAGCGGGGACACCAAATCAGCCCCAGCATTTT. The chain combines TRBV6-1 with TRBJ1-5; D is perhaps TRBD1 (6 bases). The germline gives CDR1 MNHNS, CDR2 SASEGT. V dropped 0 bases and J dropped 4 bases, with 10 bases sitting between them. CDR3 length equals 15 residues.

The chain links TRBV28 to TRBJ1-2, with a possible D match to TRBD1 (5 bases). The CDR3 length is 14 residues. Germline V CDR1 and CDR2: MDHEN, SYDVKM. V was cut by 5 bases and J by 7 bases, with 17 bases left in between. CDR3 bases: TGTGCCAGCAGTGAGACGGGGGAGAAGGCTGGCTACACCTTC. Amino acid sequence: CASSETGEKAGYTF.

The chain employs TRBV28 and TRBJ1-5; D gene ambiguous. Trimming cost V 3 bases and J 7 bases, with 19 bases left between them. The CDR3 spans 16 residues. CDR1 and CDR2 (germline): MDHEN, SYDVKM. CDR3 protein: CASSLVGEGGGQPQHF. The DNA of the CDR3 is TGTGCCAGCAGTTTGGTCGGGGAAGGAGGAGGACAGCCCCAGCATTTT.

The gene calls are TRBV19 and TRBJ1-2; D call uncertain. CDR1 and CDR2 from the germline V gene are LNHDA and SQIVND (reference sequence). The CDR3 is 14 residues long. Trimming cost V 5 bases and J 4 bases, with 14 bases left between them. The CDR3 loop is CASSDSSGFYGYTF. In nucleotides, the CDR3 is TGTGCCAGTAGTGACTCCTCCGGCTTCTATGGCTACACCTTC.

The gene calls are TRBV6-5 and TRBJ1-2; TRBD1 aligns across 9 bases. The V segment lost 7 bases and the J segment 4 bases; nucleotides outside the gene matches: 4. Germline loops: CDR1 MNHEY, CDR2 SVGAGI. The CDR3 extends over 13 amino acids. CDR3 sequence: CASTETGGYGYTF. The CDR3 bases are TGTGCCAGCACCGAGACAGGGGGCTATGGCTACACCTTC.